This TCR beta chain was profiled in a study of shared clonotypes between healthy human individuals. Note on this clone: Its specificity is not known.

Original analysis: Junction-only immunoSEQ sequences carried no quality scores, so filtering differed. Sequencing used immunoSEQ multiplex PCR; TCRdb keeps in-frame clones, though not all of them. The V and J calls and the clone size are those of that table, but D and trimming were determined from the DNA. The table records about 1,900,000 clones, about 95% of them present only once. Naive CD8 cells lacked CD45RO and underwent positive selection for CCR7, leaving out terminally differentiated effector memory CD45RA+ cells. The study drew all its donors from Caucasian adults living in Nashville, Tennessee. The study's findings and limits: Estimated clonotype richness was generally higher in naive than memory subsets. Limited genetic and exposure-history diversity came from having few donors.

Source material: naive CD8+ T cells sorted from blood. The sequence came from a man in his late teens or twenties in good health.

CDR3 sequence (DNA): TGTGCCAGCAGCCGGGGACAGGCCCCCCATGAGCAGTTCTTC. This codes for CASSRGQAPHEQFF. This chain joins TRBV7-9 and TRBJ2-1, with TRBD1 matching over 8 bases. CDR3 size: 14 residues. Germline V CDR1 and CDR2: SEHNR, FQNEAQ (reference sequence). The junction had 8 bases not matched to a gene; V was cut back by 5 bases and J by 8 bases.